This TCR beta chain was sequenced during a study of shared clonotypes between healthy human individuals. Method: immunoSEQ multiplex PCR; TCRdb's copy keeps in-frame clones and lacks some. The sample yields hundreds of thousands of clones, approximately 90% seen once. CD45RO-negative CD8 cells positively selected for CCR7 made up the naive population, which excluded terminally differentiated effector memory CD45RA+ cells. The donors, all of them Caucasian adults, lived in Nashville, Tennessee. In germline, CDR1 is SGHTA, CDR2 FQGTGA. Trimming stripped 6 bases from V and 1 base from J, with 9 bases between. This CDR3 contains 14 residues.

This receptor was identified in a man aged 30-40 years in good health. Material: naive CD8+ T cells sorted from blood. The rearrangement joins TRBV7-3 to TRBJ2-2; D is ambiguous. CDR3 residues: CASSKVGNTGELFF. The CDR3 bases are TGTGCCAGCAGTAAAGTCGGGAACACCGGGGAGCTGTTTTTT.